Below, 11 T cell receptor beta chains from the same sample are listed, as sequenced in a study of metastatic and nonmetastatic thyroid tumors. Patients underwent thyroid surgery, and none had received any treatment before it. TCRdb re-called clones from the PCR reads using MiXCR. The data show about 60,000 clones, with about 17% seen just once and over 8.5% held by the top ten. Sample: blood. The source is a male donor with papillary thyroid cancer or a benign thyroid nodule (not recorded which). Some clones in this sample may be carry-over from other donors' samples.

This clone was observed at least ten times. The chain is built from TRBV2 and TRBJ2-3, with 7 bases aligning to TRBD1. The length of the CDR3 is 14 residues. The germline V gene has CDR1 SNHLY and CDR2 FYNNEI. The V segment lost 7 bases and the J segment 2 bases; nucleotides outside the gene matches: 6. For the CDR3, the DNA is TGTGCCAGCATAGGACAGGCGTACACAGATACGCAGTATTTT. Its translation is CASIGQAYTDTQYF.

This clone came up many times. This chain's CDR3 is CAIGSGGLTTDTQYF. The CDR3 coding sequence is TGTGCCATCGGGAGCGGGGGGTTGACCACAGATACGCAGTATTTT. The chain is built from TRBV10-3 and TRBJ2-3; 9 bases line up with TRBD2. Germline V gene lookup returns CDR1 ENHRY and CDR2 SYGVKD. V was clipped by 8 bases and J by 2 bases; unmatched bases: 8. The CDR3 runs 15 residues.

The table lists this clone with many counts. The chain carries TRBV10-1 and TRBJ2-2; no clear D gene. V was clipped by 0 bases and J by 8 bases, with 10 bases between them. This CDR3 is built from 14 residues. Germline CDR1 is WNHNN and CDR2 is SYGVQD (reference sequence). The DNA for the CDR3 is TGCGCCAGCAGTGAGTCAGGTTACCCTGGGGAGCTGTTTTTT. Amino acids: CASSESGYPGELFF.

As to this clone: One end of the junction does not line up with germline, which may come from a read error. V gene TRBV6-1 combines with J gene TRBJ1-5, with D uncertain. Germline V lookup: CDR1 MNHNS, CDR2 SASEGT. The CDR3 totals 16 residues. The CDR3 loop is CASTSWEEVGNEPQHF. The DNA of the CDR3 is TGTGCCAGCACCTCCTGGGAAGAAGTGGGCAATGAGCCACAGCATTTT.

This clone was found a few times. A read error is possible here, since a much larger clone lies one base away. The chain couples TRBV6-1 to TRBJ2-1, with no clear D. This CDR3 region has 14 residues. Germline CDR1 and CDR2: MNHNS and SASEGT. The V and J ends lost 10 bases and 0 bases respectively, with 13 bases between them. The CDR3 DNA sequence: TGTGCCACCAATAGAGGAAGCTCCTACAATGAGCAGTTCTTC. This gives the protein CATNRGSSYNEQFF.

This clone showed up many times. The gene calls are TRBV9 and TRBJ2-2, with TRBD2 as a possible D gene (5 bases). Germline V gene lookup returns CDR1 SGDLS and CDR2 YYNGEE. The CDR3 extends over 16 amino acids. V dropped 6 bases and J dropped 4 bases, with 19 bases sitting between them. Here the CDR3 reads CASTPYRGPGTGELFF. The CDR3 DNA is TGTGCCAGCACCCCTTATCGGGGTCCTGGCACCGGGGAGCTGTTTTTT.

This clone was seen ten or more times. V usage is TRBV9 and J usage is TRBJ2-7; 7 bases match TRBD1. CDR1 and CDR2 from the germline V gene are SGDLS and YYNGEE. This CDR3 spans 15 amino acids. V shed 0 bases and J 3 bases; nucleotides not matched to a gene: 6. The CDR3 DNA sequence: TGTGCCAGCAGCGTAGGAGCAGGGGGTAACTACGAGCAGTACTTC. As protein: CASSVGAGGNYEQYF. Complete variable domain (other parts from reference TRBV9 and TRBJ2-7): DSGVTQTPKHLITATGQRVTLRCSPRSGDLSVYWYQQSLDQGLQFLIQYYNGEERAKGNILERFSAQQFPDLHSELNLSSLELGDSALYFCASSVGAGGNYEQYFGPGTRLTVT.

The chain joins TRBV9 to TRBJ2-2, with D possibly matching TRBD1 (6 bases). Germline CDR1 and CDR2: SGDLS and YYNGEE. V dropped 6 bases and J dropped 1 base, with 13 bases sitting between them. The CDR3 extends over 15 amino acids. The CDR3 nucleotides are TGTGCCAGCAAATCCTTGACAGGGAACACCGGGGAGCTGTTTTTT. It encodes CASKSLTGNTGELFF.

This clone has only a few counts. J is TRBJ2-7 and V is TRBV6-1; 7 positions agree with TRBD2. Per germline, CDR1 MNHNS and CDR2 SASEGT. There are 14 residues in the CDR3. Trimming removed 6 bases from V and 4 bases from J; junction bases left unmatched: 9. This CDR3 reads CASRDIGGTYEQYF. CDR3 DNA: TGTGCCAGCAGAGACATCGGGGGGACTTACGAGCAGTACTTC.

The sample holds many counts of this clone. This chain uses TRBV10-3 with TRBJ1-2, with TRBD1 identical over 10 bases. Germline trimming cut 2 bases from V and 4 bases from J; bases unmatched to any gene: 13. Germline V gene data show CDR1 as ENHRY and CDR2 as SYGVKD. The CDR3 extends over 18 amino acids. The CDR3 DNA follows: TGTGCCATCAGTGAGGTACCGGGACAGGGGATCGGGGGCTATGGCTACACCTTC. Amino acids: CAISEVPGQGIGGYGYTF.

This clone was observed at least ten times. V and J are TRBV6-4 and TRBJ2-3; 7 nucleotides align to TRBD1. Germline V gene lookup returns CDR1 MRHNA and CDR2 SNTAGT. J lost 5 bases, V lost 5 bases, and 7 bases had no gene match. This CDR3 spans 14 amino acids. CDR3 amino acids: CASSPGTEGDTQYF. The CDR3 nucleotides are TGTGCCAGCAGTCCCGGGACAGAGGGAGATACGCAGTATTTT.